The sequence of this T cell receptor beta chain was determined in a study of breast tumors, draining lymph nodes, adjacent tissues. TCRdb called the multiplex PCR reads again in MiXCR, with one record for every CDR3 protein. The sample holds 200,000 or so distinct CDR3 sequences, 25% to 40% seen once. In regard to this clonotype: The antigen is not known.

Unmatched junction bases numbered 9, after V lost 7 bases and J lost 2 bases. Germline-derived CDR1 and CDR2 are WSHSY and SAAADI. CDR3 length equals 16 residues. Study conclusions and caveats: Tumor T cell lymph node origin was a supported hypothesis, not proven. Compared with lymph nodes, tumors were less diverse; compared with nontumor tissue, more. The data were judged consistent with most tumor T cells coming from lymph node and expanding in tumor.

Axillary draining lymph nodes of breast cancer patients supplied the node samples. This clonotype was sampled from a female donor with breast cancer. Some clones in this sample may be carry-over from other donors' samples. The J gene is TRBJ2-3, the V gene TRBV10-2; 10 nucleotides align to TRBD2. The source material was axillary lymph node tissue. CDR3 amino acids: CASTESSGRATDTQYF. CDR3 nucleotides: TGCGCCAGCACCGAGAGCAGCGGGAGGGCCACAGATACGCAGTATTTT.